The 2 T cell receptor beta chains listed next were all sequenced from one sample in a study of chemoradiotherapy in HPV16-positive cancers. The table came from immunoSEQ multiplex PCR; TCRdb's copy has only in-frame clones and leaves some out. This sample has about 68,000 clones, with about 88% found just once. Material: blood, obtained from a patient who underwent chemoradiotherapy. These TCRs come from a human donor with HPV-associated anogenital cancer.

This clone was counted a few times. V usage is TRBV2 and J usage is TRBJ1-1, with D possibly matching TRBD1 (6 bases). Germline-derived CDR1 and CDR2 are SNHLY and FYNNEI. V lost 6 bases to trimming and J lost 1 base, with 12 bases between them. The CDR3 is made up of 14 amino acids. CDR3 in DNA: TGTGCCAGCAGCACAGGGACACGGAACACTGAAGCTTTCTTT. This gives the protein CASSTGTRNTEAFF.

CDR3 amino acids: CSARRGTQYF. In nucleotides, the CDR3 is TGCAGTGCTAGACGGGGGACCCAGTACTTC. V and J are TRBV20-1 and TRBJ2-5; tentative D call: TRBD2 (5 bases). CDR3 length: 10 residues. Trimming pared 2 bases from V and 7 bases from J, leaving 5 bases between. Looked up from germline, CDR1 is DFQATT and CDR2 is SNEGSKA (reference sequence).